The 10 T cell receptor beta chains reported below all come from one sample, sequenced in a study of blood T cell repertoires in COVID-19 (dated by TCRdb to 2020 to 2021). Receptor libraries were prepared by the immunoSEQ multiplex PCR assay. The clones in this table, taken by TCRdb from immuneACCESS, are in-frame only. Not every clone is retained; where verified, under half of the shortfall comes from an unresolved V gene, and the cause of the rest is unknown. Recorded for this sample are some 110,000 clones; around 80% of them occurred a single time. The ten biggest clones cover 16% of the sample. The sample was peripheral blood. The receptor set was obtained from a man in his 60s with active or convalescent COVID-19.

This chain uses TRBV5-1 with TRBJ1-1; D unresolved. CDR3 size: 15 residues. Germline CDR1 SGHRS, CDR2 YFSETQ. V was pared by 0 bases and J by 1 base, with 10 bases between. CDR3 loop: CASSLEAFTNTEAFF. In nucleotides, the CDR3 is TGCGCCAGCAGCTTGGAAGCCTTCACGAACACTGAAGCTTTCTTT.

The rearrangement links TRBV6-5 to TRBJ1-2, with no clear D. Trimming took off 0 bases at V and 5 bases at J, with 10 bases between the two ends. CDR1 is MNHEY, CDR2 SVGAGI, per germline. The CDR3 is 14 amino acids. DNA for the CDR3: TGTGCCAGCAGTTACTCTGGAGGGATTTATGGCTACACCTTC. Encoded protein: CASSYSGGIYGYTF.

The genes are TRBV6-5 and TRBJ2-2; 7 bases agree with TRBD1. This CDR3 region has 13 residues. After removal of 2 bases from V and 8 bases from J, the junction contained 2 bases not matched to a gene. Germline lookup yields CDR1 MNHEY and CDR2 SVGAGI. The CDR3 loop reads CASSYQDRGELFF. Here the CDR3 DNA reads TGTGCCAGCAGTTACCAGGACAGGGGGGAGCTGTTTTTT.

J is TRBJ2-7 and V is TRBV2; 8 bases map to TRBD2. The CDR3 has 12 amino acids. After removal of 6 bases from V and 6 bases from J, the junction contained 4 bases not matched to a gene. CDR1 is SNHLY and CDR2 is FYNNEI in the germline V gene. The DNA of the CDR3 is TGTGCCAGCAGCGGGGGGGGTCCCGAGCAGTACTTC. Protein product: CASSGGGPEQYF.

The CDR3 nucleotides read TGTGCCAGCAGCTTACCGGGACTAGCGATCTCCTACAATGAGCAGTTCTTC. It yields the protein CASSLPGLAISYNEQFF. The chain employs TRBV7-2 and TRBJ2-1; TRBD2 aligns across 10 bases. The J segment lost 0 bases and the V segment lost 2 bases, leaving 4 bases of the junction unmatched. Germline V gene lookup returns CDR1 SGHTA and CDR2 FQGNSA. The length of the CDR3 is 17 residues. Supplemented by reference TRBV7-2 and TRBJ2-1, the full variable domain reads GAGVSQSPSNKVTEKGKDVELRCDPISGHTALYWYRQSLGQGLEFLIYFQGNSAPDKSGLPSDRFSAERTGGSVSTLTIQRTQQEDSAVYLCASSLPGLAISYNEQFFGPGTRLTVL.

The rearrangement links TRBV10-2 to TRBJ1-2; TRBD1 agrees at 8 bases. J was trimmed by 7 bases and V by 2 bases; bases with no gene match: 6. From germline, CDR1 is WSHSY and CDR2 SAAADI. CDR3 size: 14 residues. CDR3 loop: CASSEARGPGGYTF. DNA for the CDR3: TGCGCCAGCAGTGAGGCCAGGGGGCCCGGTGGCTACACCTTC.

The rearrangement uses TRBV10-1 and TRBJ2-3; the match to TRBD2 covers 8 bases. After removal of 7 bases from V and 4 bases from J, the junction contained 10 bases not matched to a gene. Germline CDR1 is WNHNN and CDR2 is SYGVQD (reference sequence). CDR3 length: 15 residues. The CDR3 reads CASKGGAGVADTQYF. As DNA, the CDR3 is TGCGCCAGCAAAGGGGGAGCGGGAGTGGCAGATACGCAGTATTTT.

This chain uses TRBV28 with TRBJ1-2, with D maybe TRBD1 (5 bases). The germline V gene encodes CDR1 MDHEN and CDR2 SYDVKM. The V gene lost 3 bases and the J gene lost 8 bases, with 13 bases spanning the gap. The CDR3 extends over 13 amino acids. The CDR3 loop is CASSFGEGWGYTF. CDR3 in DNA: TGTGCCAGCAGTTTTGGGGAGGGGTGGGGCTACACCTTC.

The chain combines TRBV5-1 with TRBJ2-7; 7 bases match TRBD1. The J segment lost 1 base and the V segment lost 4 bases, leaving 8 bases of the junction unmatched. Germline CDR1 and CDR2: SGHRS and YFSETQ. The length of the CDR3 is 15 residues. The chain's CDR3 is CASSPSGTASYEQYF. The CDR3 coding sequence is TGCGCCAGCAGCCCATCCGGGACAGCATCCTACGAGCAGTACTTC.

The rearrangement joins TRBV28 to TRBJ1-3; D possibly corresponds to TRBD1 (5 bases). Germline V gene data show CDR1 as MDHEN and CDR2 as SYDVKM. CDR3 length: 14 residues. The V and J ends lost 11 bases and 0 bases respectively, with 14 bases between them. CDR3 nucleotides: TGTGCCGGGGGGTCGAGCCTCTCTGGAAACACCATATATTTT. Its protein product is CAGGSSLSGNTIYF.